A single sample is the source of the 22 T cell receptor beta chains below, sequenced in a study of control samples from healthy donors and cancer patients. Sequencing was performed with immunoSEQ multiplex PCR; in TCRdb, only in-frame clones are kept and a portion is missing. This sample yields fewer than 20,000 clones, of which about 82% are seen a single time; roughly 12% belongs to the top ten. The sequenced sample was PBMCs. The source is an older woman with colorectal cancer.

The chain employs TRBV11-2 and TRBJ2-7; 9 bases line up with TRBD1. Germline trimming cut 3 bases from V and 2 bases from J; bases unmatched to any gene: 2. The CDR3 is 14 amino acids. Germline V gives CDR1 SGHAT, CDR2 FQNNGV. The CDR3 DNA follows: TGTGCCAGCAGCTTCTACAGGGGGCCCTACGAGCAGTACTTC. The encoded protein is CASSFYRGPYEQYF. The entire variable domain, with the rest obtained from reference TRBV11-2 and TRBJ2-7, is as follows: EAGVAQSPRYKIIEKRQSVAFWCNPISGHATLYWYQQILGQGPKLLIQFQNNGVVDDSQLPKDRFSAERLKGVDSTLKIQPAKLEDSAVYLCASSFYRGPYEQYFGPGTRLTVT.

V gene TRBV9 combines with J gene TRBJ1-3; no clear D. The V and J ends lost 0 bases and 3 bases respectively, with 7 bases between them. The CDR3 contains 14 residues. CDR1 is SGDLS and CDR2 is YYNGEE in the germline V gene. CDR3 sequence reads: CASSVDGSGNTIYF. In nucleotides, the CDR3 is TGTGCCAGCAGCGTAGATGGCAGTGGAAACACCATATATTTT. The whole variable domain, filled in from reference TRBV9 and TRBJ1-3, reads DSGVTQTPKHLITATGQRVTLRCSPRSGDLSVYWYQQSLDQGLQFLIQYYNGEERAKGNILERFSAQQFPDLHSELNLSSLELGDSALYFCASSVDGSGNTIYFGEGSWLTVV.

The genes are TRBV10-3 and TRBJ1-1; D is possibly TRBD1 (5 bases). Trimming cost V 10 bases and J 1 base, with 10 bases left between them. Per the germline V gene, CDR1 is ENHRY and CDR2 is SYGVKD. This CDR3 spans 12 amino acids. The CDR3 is CATGTGNTEAFF. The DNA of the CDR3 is TGTGCCACTGGGACGGGGAACACTGAAGCTTTCTTT.

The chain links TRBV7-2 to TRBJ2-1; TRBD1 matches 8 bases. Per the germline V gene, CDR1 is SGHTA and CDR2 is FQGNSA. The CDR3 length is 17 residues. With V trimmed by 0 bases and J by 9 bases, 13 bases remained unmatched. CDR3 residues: CASSLATGDRRITEQFF. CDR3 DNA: TGTGCCAGCAGCTTAGCGACGGGGGACAGGCGAATTACTGAGCAGTTCTTC.

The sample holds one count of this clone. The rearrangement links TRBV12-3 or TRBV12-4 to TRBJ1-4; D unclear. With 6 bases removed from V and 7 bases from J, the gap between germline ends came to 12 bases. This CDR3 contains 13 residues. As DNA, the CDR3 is TGTGCCAGCAGCTTGGGGTTTCCTGAAAAACTGTTTTTT. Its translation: CASSLGFPEKLFF.

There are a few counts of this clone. The CDR3 DNA is TGTGCCAGCAGCTTAGATGGCACCTTGAGGGAAGAGACCCAGTACTTC. It translates to CASSLDGTLREETQYF. This chain links TRBV11-2 with TRBJ2-5, with a weak D call TRBD2 (5 bases). V gave up 0 bases and J gave up 3 bases, with 14 bases separating them. Germline-derived CDR1 and CDR2 are SGHAT and FQNNGV. This CDR3 is 16 amino acids long.

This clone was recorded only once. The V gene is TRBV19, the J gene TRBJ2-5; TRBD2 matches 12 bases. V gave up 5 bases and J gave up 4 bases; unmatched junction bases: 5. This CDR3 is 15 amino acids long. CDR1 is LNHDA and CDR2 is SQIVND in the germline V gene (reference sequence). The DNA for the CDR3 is TGTGCCAGTAGTGGGACTAGCGGGTCGGGAGAGACCCAGTACTTC. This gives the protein CASSGTSGSGETQYF.

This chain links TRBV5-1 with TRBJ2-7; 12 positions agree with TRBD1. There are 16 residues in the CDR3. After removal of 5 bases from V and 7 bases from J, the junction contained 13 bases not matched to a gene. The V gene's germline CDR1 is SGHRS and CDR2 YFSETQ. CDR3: CASRPRPGQGAGEQYF. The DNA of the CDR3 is TGCGCCAGCAGACCACGACCGGGACAGGGGGCTGGGGAGCAGTACTTC. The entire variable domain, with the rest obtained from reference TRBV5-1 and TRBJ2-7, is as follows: KAGVTQTPRYLIKTRGQQVTLSCSPISGHRSVSWYQQTPGQGLQFLFEYFSETQRNKGNFPGRFSGRQFSNSRSEMNVSTLELGDSALYLCASRPRPGQGAGEQYFGPGTRLTVT.

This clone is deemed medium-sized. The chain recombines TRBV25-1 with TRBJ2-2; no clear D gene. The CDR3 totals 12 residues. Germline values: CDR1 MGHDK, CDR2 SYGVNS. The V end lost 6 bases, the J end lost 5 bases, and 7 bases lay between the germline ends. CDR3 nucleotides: TGTGCCAGCAGAAGGTTAACCGGGGAGCTGTTTTTT. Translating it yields CASRRLTGELFF.

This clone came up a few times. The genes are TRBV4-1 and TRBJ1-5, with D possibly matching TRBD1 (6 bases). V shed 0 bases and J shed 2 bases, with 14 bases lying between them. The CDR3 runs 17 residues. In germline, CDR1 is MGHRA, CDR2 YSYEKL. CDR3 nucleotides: TGCGCCAGCAGCCAAGACCAGGGGAGGGTCGGCAATCAGCCCCAGCATTTT. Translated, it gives CASSQDQGRVGNQPQHF.

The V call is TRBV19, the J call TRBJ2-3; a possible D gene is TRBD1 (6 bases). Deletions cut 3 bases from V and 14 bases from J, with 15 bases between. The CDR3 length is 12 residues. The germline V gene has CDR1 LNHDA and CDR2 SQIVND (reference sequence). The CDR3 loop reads CASSMGASRWYF. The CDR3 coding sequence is TGTGCCAGTAGTATGGGGGCCTCGAGGTGGTATTTT.

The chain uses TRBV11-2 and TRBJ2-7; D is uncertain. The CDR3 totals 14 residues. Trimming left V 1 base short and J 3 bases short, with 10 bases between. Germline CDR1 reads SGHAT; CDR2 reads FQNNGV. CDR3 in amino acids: CASSLGGQLYEQYF. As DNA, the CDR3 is TGTGCCAGCAGCTTAGGCGGCCAGCTCTACGAGCAGTACTTC. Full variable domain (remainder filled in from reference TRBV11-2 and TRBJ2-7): EAGVAQSPRYKIIEKRQSVAFWCNPISGHATLYWYQQILGQGPKLLIQFQNNGVVDDSQLPKDRFSAERLKGVDSTLKIQPAKLEDSAVYLCASSLGGQLYEQYFGPGTRLTVT.

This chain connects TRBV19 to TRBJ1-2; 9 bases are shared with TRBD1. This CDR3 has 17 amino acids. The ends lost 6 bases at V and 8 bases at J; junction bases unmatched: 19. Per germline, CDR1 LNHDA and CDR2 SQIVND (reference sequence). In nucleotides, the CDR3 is TGTGCCAGTAGGAAATCCCAACTGCAACAGGGGGCTCGGGGCTACACCTTC. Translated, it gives CASRKSQLQQGARGYTF.

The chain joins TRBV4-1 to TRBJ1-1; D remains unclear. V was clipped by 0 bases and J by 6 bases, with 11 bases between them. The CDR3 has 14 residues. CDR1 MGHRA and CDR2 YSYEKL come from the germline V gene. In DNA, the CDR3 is TGCGCCAGCAGCCAAGATCAGGTGTTTCCTGAAGCTTTCTTT. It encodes CASSQDQVFPEAFF.

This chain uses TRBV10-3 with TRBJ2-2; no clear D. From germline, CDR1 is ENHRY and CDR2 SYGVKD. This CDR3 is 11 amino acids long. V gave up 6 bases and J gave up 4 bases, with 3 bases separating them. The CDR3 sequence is CAIRGTGELFF. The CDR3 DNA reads TGTGCCATCAGGGGCACCGGGGAGCTGTTTTTT.

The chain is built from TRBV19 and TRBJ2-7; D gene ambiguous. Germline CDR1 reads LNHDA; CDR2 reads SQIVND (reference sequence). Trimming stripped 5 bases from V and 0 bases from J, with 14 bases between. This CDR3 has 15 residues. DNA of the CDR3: TGTGCCAGTAGTTCCCGGGTTCTGAACTCCTACGAGCAGTACTTC. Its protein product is CASSSRVLNSYEQYF. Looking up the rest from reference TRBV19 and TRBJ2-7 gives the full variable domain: DGGITQSPKYLFRKEGQNVTLSCEQNLNHDAMYWYRQDPGQGLRLIYYSQIVNDFQKGDIAEGYSVSREKKESFPLTVTSAQKNPTAFYLCASSSRVLNSYEQYFGPGTRLTVT.

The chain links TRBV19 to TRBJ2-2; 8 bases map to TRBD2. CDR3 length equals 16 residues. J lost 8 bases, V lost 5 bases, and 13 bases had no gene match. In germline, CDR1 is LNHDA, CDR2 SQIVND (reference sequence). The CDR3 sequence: CASSSSGSGVAGELFF. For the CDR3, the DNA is TGTGCCAGTAGTTCGTCGGGTAGCGGGGTTGCGGGGGAGCTGTTTTTT.

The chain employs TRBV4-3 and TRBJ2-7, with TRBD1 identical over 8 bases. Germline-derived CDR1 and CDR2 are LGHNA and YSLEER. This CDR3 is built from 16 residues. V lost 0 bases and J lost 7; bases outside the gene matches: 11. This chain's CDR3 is CASSQDRGQVLGEQYF. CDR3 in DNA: TGCGCCAGCAGCCAAGATCGGGGACAGGTCCTGGGGGAGCAGTACTTC.

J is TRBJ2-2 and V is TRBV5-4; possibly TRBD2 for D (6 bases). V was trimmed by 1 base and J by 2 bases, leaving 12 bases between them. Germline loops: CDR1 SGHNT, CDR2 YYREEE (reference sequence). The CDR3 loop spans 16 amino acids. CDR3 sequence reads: CASSLIGGENTGELFF. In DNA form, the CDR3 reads TGTGCCAGCAGCTTGATTGGCGGGGAAAACACCGGGGAGCTGTTTTTT.

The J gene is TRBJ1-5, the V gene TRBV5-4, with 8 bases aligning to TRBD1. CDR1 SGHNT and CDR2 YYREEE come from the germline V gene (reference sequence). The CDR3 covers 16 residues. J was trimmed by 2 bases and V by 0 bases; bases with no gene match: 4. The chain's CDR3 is CASSLGGTGRNQPQHF. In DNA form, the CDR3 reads TGTGCCAGCAGCTTGGGTGGGACAGGCCGCAATCAGCCCCAGCATTTT.

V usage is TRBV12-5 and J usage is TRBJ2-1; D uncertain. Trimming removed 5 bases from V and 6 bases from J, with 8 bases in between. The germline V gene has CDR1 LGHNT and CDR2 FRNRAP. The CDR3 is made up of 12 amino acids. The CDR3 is CASGPALNEQFF. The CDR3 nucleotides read TGTGCTAGTGGTCCCGCCCTCAATGAGCAGTTCTTC.

CDR3 coding DNA: TGTGCCAGCAGCCAAGACTGGGGAGGGAGGTACGAGCAGTACTTC. It encodes CASSQDWGGRYEQYF. The V call is TRBV4-2, the J call TRBJ2-7; 7 bases agree with TRBD2. Germline-derived CDR1 and CDR2 are LGHNA and YNFKEQ. CDR3 length equals 15 residues. Trimming took 0 bases from V and 4 from J; bases not matched to a gene: 6.